This is a list of T cell receptor beta chains from one sample in a study of cytomegalovirus exposure and HLA in healthy donors. The repertoire was sequenced with immunoSEQ multiplex PCR; TCRdb's copy has only in-frame clones and lacks some. The sample holds tens of thousands of clones; roughly 79% are singletons and the top ten take about 1.4%. The sequenced material came from PBMCs. The receptors derive from a male donor in good health and CMV-seronegative. The CDR3 runs from the conserved cysteine through the conserved F or W. A D gene is named only where the DNA matches it firmly. Clone sizes are given selectively: once, few, many, or a class where the clone is expanded.

clone_size j_call v_call d_call cdr3_nt cdr3_aa
once TRBJ1-2 TRBV2 NA TGTGCCAGCAGTGCTACTGGCAGCTGGGCTGGCAGGGCTATTATGGGAAACTATGGCTACACCTTC CASSATGSWAGRAIMGNYGYTF
NA TRBJ2-7 TRBV28 NA TGTGCCAGCAGTATCCCAGGACTTACCTACGAGCAGTACTTC CASSIPGLTYEQYF
NA TRBJ1-1 TRBV7-2 NA TGTGCCAGCAGCCCCAGGGCATTGAACACTGAAGCTTTCTTT CASSPRALNTEAFF
NA TRBJ1-2 TRBV28 NA TGTGCCAGCAGTTTGTCAGGGGCGAAACTACGCTATGGCTACACCTTC CASSLSGAKLRYGYTF
once TRBJ2-5 TRBV19 NA TGTGCCAGTAGTATCCTAGGAGAGCAGTACTTC CASSILGEQYF
NA TRBJ2-7 TRBV5-1 NA TGCGCCAGCAGCTTGGATGTCGGGACACCCTACGAGCAGTACTTC CASSLDVGTPYEQYF
NA TRBJ2-1 TRBV6-4 NA TGTGCCAGCAGTGACGAGTACAATGAGCAGTTCTTC CASSDEYNEQFF
NA TRBJ2-1 TRBV5-1 NA TGCGCCAGCAGCTTGGGCGGGAACCCAGGCAATGAGCAGTTCTTC CASSLGGNPGNEQFF
NA TRBJ1-5 TRBV10-1 NA TGCGCCAGCAGCTCGGGGAGGGGCTGTAGCAATCAGCCCCAGCATTTT CASSSGRGCSNQPQHF
NA TRBJ2-5 TRBV4-3 TRBD2 TGCGCCAGCAGCCCCCTAGCGGGGGGGCTTGAGACCCAGTACTTC CASSPLAGGLETQYF
NA TRBJ1-2 TRBV19 NA TGTGCCAGTAGTATGGACCGGGGGGGAAACTATGGCTACACCTTC CASSMDRGGNYGYTF
NA TRBJ1-6 TRBV27 NA TGTGCCAGCACCATGAGCGGCAGGAGGGCACCCCTCCACTTT CASTMSGRRAPLHF
NA TRBJ2-7 TRBV28 NA TGTGCCAGCAGTGACAACAGATTCTACGAGCAGTACTTC CASSDNRFYEQYF
NA TRBJ2-5 TRBV9 NA TGTGCCAGCAGCGTAGGTCGGGAGACCCAGTACTTC CASSVGRETQYF
few TRBJ2-5 TRBV19 TRBD2 TGTGCCAGTAGTACAGGGACTAGCGGGAGGGCCAGTCAAGAGACCCAGTACTTC CASSTGTSGRASQETQYF
NA TRBJ2-6 TRBV4-3 NA TGCGCCAGCAGCCAAGTATTCGGACAGTCCTCTGGGGCCAACGGCCTGACTTTC CASSQVFGQSSGANGLTF
few TRBJ1-5 TRBV5-4 TRBD1 TGTGCCAGCAGCTTGCAGGGGGCGGGTCAGCCCCAGCATTTT CASSLQGAGQPQHF
NA TRBJ1-5 TRBV7-2 NA TGTGCCAGCACGGTAGGGGTTGTTCAGCCCCAGCATTTT CASTVGVVQPQHF
NA TRBJ2-3 TRBV6-5 NA TGTGCCAGCAATTTTGCAGGGGCGAGAGATACGCAGTATTTT CASNFAGARDTQYF
few TRBJ1-1 TRBV5-5 TRBD1 TGTGCCAGCAGCTTGGGGGACAGCCTAATTAGTTGGGGGGAAAACACTGAAGCTTTCTTT CASSLGDSLISWGENTEAFF
NA TRBJ1-6 TRBV4-1 NA TGCGCCAGCAGCCAAGCATCATCGACAGTGTATAATTCACCCCTCCACTTT CASSQASSTVYNSPLHF
NA TRBJ1-1 TRBV28 NA TGTGCCAGCGGGGAGATACAGCTCATGAACACTGAAGCTTTCTTT CASGEIQLMNTEAFF
NA TRBJ2-3 TRBV10-3 TRBD2 TGTGCCATCAGTGAGTCATTGCGGGAGGGCACAGATACGCAGTATTTT CAISESLREGTDTQYF
once TRBJ2-2 TRBV5-6 NA TGTGCCAGCACCACGACAGGCTGGCGTACCGGGGAGCTGTTTTTT CASTTTGWRTGELFF
once TRBJ1-2 TRBV13 NA TGTGCCAGCAGCCCCTCGGGGGAAAGGATATATGGCTACACCTTC CASSPSGERIYGYTF
NA TRBJ1-1 TRBV6-1 NA TGTGCCAGCAGTGCGGCGCGGAGAACTGAAGCTTTCTTT CASSAARRTEAFF
NA TRBJ1-1 TRBV6-5 NA TGTGCCAGCAGCCTTGGGGGGGTCACTGAAGCTTTCTTT CASSLGGVTEAFF
few TRBJ2-2 TRBV15 NA TGTGCCACCAGCAGAACTTCCGGGGAGCTGTTTTTT CATSRTSGELFF
NA TRBJ2-1 TRBV7-2 TRBD2 TGTGCCAGCAGCTCTAGCGGGGGCTCCTACAATGAGCAGTTCTTC CASSSSGGSYNEQFF
once TRBJ2-6 TRBV7-2 NA TGTGCCAGCAGCTTATCAGGGGCTGGGGCCAACGTCCTGACTTTC CASSLSGAGANVLTF
NA TRBJ2-5 TRBV9 NA TGTGCCAGCAGCGTAGGGGCAGGGGAGGGAGAGACCCAGTACTTC CASSVGAGEGETQYF
NA TRBJ1-1 TRBV7-6 NA TGTGCCAGCAGCTTATCAAGTAGCGTGAACACTGAAGCTTTCTTT CASSLSSSVNTEAFF
NA TRBJ1-2 TRBV28 NA TGTGCCAGCAGTTTATTGGAGAATAACTATGGCTACACCTTC CASSLLENNYGYTF
few TRBJ1-1 TRBV28 NA TGTGCCAGCGGATCGACAGGGAACACTGAAGCTTTCTTT CASGSTGNTEAFF
few TRBJ2-3 TRBV7-9 TRBD2 TGTGCCAGCAGCTTAGCAGCGGGGGGCACAGATACGCAGTATTTT CASSLAAGGTDTQYF
NA TRBJ1-1 TRBV7-2 NA TGTGCCAGCAGCTTGTTGCGACAGGTGAACACTGAAGCTTTCTTT CASSLLRQVNTEAFF
NA TRBJ2-1 TRBV7-6 TRBD1 TGTGCCAGCAGCCCGACCGACAGGGGCTCCTACAATGAGCAGTTCTTC CASSPTDRGSYNEQFF
NA TRBJ1-6 TRBV27 NA TGTGCCAGCAGTTTATTCGCACAGGTTGTCGATTCACCCCTCCACTTT CASSLFAQVVDSPLHF
few TRBJ1-1 TRBV29-1 NA TGCAGCGTTGACGGCTCTAGGGCTTTCTTT CSVDGSRAFF
NA TRBJ1-2 TRBV19 NA TGTGCCAGTAGGCCTACAGGGTACAACTATGGCTACACCTTC CASRPTGYNYGYTF
NA TRBJ2-2 TRBV9 TRBD1 TGTGCCAGCAGCGTGCAGGGGGCTACGAACACCGGGGAGCTGTTTTTT CASSVQGATNTGELFF
NA TRBJ1-4 TRBV5-1 TRBD1 TGCGCCAGCAGCACCGGGACAGCAACTAATGAAAAACTGTTTTTT CASSTGTATNEKLFF
NA TRBJ2-7 TRBV18 NA TGTGCCAGCTCATCACTCGACTACGAGCAGTACTTC CASSSLDYEQYF
NA TRBJ1-3 TRBV7-7 NA TGTGCTAGCAGTGAGAGCTCTGGAAACACCATATATTTT CASSESSGNTIYF
NA TRBJ2-1 TRBV6-6 TRBD2 TGTGCCAGCAGCCAGACTAGCAGGAATGAGCAGTTCTTC CASSQTSRNEQFF
NA TRBJ1-1 TRBV19 TRBD1 TGTGCCAGTAGTATTGCTAGGACAGGGAGGACTGAAGCTTTCTTT CASSIARTGRTEAFF
NA TRBJ1-1 TRBV29-1 NA TGCAGCGCCGTGACATTCGACACTGAAGCTTTCTTT CSAVTFDTEAFF
NA TRBJ1-4 TRBV7-2 NA TGTGCCAGCAGCTTAGGGAGAAAACTGTTTTTT CASSLGRKLFF